The present TCR beta chain was sequenced within a study of blood T cell repertoires in COVID-19 (dated by TCRdb to about 2020). Regarding the complete study: Samples covering the acute and convalescent phases of COVID-19 were provided by collaborators in the United States, Italy and Spain. Samples were obtained from the ongoing ImmuneRACE study (first 160 participants) and from over 1,000 subjects provided by 6 global collaborators. The repertoires were released in a freely available public database intended as a resource for research on the immune response to SARS-CoV-2. Where available, HLA class I and class II types were obtained from metadata supplied by the sample provider rather than from assay-based typing. A de-identified subject ID, COVID-19 status, age in years and sex were almost always included in the sample metadata. The prospective study material was composed of cDNA or gDNA derived from T cells, B-cell-depleted T cells, or PBMCs. Deeply sampled blood TCRbeta repertoires from subjects exposed to, actively infected with, or recovered from COVID-19 were included in the dataset.

TCRbeta CDR3 regions were amplified from genomic DNA by means of the immunoSEQ Assay, a bias-controlled multiplex PCR. In the source study's methods: Within the assay, amplification of reference gene primers was used to estimate how many nucleated cells each sample contained. To quantify the absolute abundance of each unique TCRbeta CDR3 rearrangement, sequence reads were collapsed and filtered. Productive Simpson clonality was computed per sample as the square root of Simpson's diversity index over productive rearrangements. TCRdb's version of the immuneACCESS table is confined to in-frame rearrangements and falls short of the full clone set. An unresolved V gene accounts for under half of the shortfall where checked; the remainder is of unknown origin. D and trimming come from the DNA, and the V and J calls and clone size come from that table. This sample lists under 400,000 clones; around 90% were detected once. Clones ranked in the top ten supply less than 3% of the sample.

Beyond this particular receptor, the publication reports: The quantity of clinical and demographic metadata differed by source and by participant and was supplied without curation.

One collaborating source in Seattle enrolled patients while the patients were actively infected and followed the patients over time throughout the course of disease. Collaborating institutions collected whole blood in K2EDTA tubes following their own protocols. For TCRbeta analysis, collaborator samples were shipped as frozen whole blood, as isolated PBMCs, or as DNA extracted from either sample type. A remark on this clone: Its recognized antigen is unknown. No much larger clone is present one base from it, and per-base qualities are unavailable.

CDR1 SGHNT and CDR2 YYREEE were looked up in the germline V gene (reference sequence). From V the trimming removes 1 base and from J it removes 4 bases, while the gene matches leave 1 base of the junction unaccounted for. Measured from the cysteine to the phenylalanine, the CDR3 is 13 residues long. Here the CDR3 DNA is all that survives: 39 bases in frame from base 1. This TCR derives from a woman aged 30 to 39 with COVID-19, enrolled during active disease. Material: peripheral blood. The sequence is built from TRBV5-4 and TRBJ2-5, with TRBD2 identical over 7 junction bases. The DNA is TGTGCCAGCAGCTTGAGCGGGGCAGAGACCCAGTACTTC. Protein translation: CASSLSGAETQYF.